This record covers a single TCR beta chain. These data come from a study of CD8 T cells in Susac syndrome. Study-wide background: Among sequenced Susac syndrome patients, about 6 had active disease and 8 or 9 were in remission. Patients with Susac syndrome were, at the time of blood collection, therapy-naive, maintained on corticosteroids, or maintained on intravenous immunoglobulin alone.

The CDR3 consists of 13 residues. CDR1 SGHVS and CDR2 FNYEAQ come from the germline V gene. V lost 1 base and J lost 10, with 11 bases in between. Reverse transcription of roughly 0.5 to 1 ug RNA used random hexamers. Coverage of TCR beta CDR3 amplification by immunoSEQ multiplex PCR extended to 54 Vbeta and 13 Jbeta. TCRdb called the immunoSEQ multiplex PCR reads again in MiXCR, with one record for every CDR3 protein. The sample contains approximately 87,000 distinct CDR3 sequences, approximately 96% of which appear only once. This chain joins TRBV7-6 and TRBJ2-1; D call uncertain. The TCR was taken from a human donor with Susac syndrome. Sequencing was done on a sample of CD8+ T cells from PBMCs. The CDR3, as DNA: TGTGCCAGCAGCTTAGGAGTCCGCGACGAGCAGTTCTTC. It is translated as CASSLGVRDEQFF.